This TCR beta chain was sequenced during a study of monozygotic twins with inflammatory bowel disease. Study-level points and caveats: In these data, no single strong IBD-associated signal or clonotype received support.

Points on this clonotype: Antigen unknown.

Blood (approximately 2.5 ml) was collected from every donor individually. Per TCR library, approximately 3,800 ng of total RNA was used. The unique tags termed UMIs, each holding a 6-nucleotide sample barcode, were added by means of template switching. From the 5' RACE reads, TCRdb lists one entry per CDR3 protein and no DNA. The table counts approximately 160,000 distinct CDR3 sequences; about 2.7% lies in the top ten. The sequencing sample was made of blood. The receptor was isolated from a human donor with ulcerative colitis or Crohn's disease, or a healthy co-twin of an affected twin (not recorded which).

Here the CDR3 reads CASSPRQVSYEQYF. The chain uses TRBV12-3 or TRBV12-4 and TRBJ2-7; TCRdb gives TRBD1 as the D gene, but with no DNA this cannot be confirmed. The CDR3 has 14 amino acids.